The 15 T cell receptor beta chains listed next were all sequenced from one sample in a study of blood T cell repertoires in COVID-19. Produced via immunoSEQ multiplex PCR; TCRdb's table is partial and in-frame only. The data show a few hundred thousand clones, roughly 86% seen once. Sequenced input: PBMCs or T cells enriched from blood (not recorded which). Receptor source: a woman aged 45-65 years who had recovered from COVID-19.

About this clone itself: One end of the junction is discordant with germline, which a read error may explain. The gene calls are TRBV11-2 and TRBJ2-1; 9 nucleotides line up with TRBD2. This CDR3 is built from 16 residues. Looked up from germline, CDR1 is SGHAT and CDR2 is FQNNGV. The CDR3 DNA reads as TGTGCCAGCAGCATAGATAGCGGGAGATTCGGCAATGAGCAGTTCTTC. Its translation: CASSIDSGRFGNEQFF.

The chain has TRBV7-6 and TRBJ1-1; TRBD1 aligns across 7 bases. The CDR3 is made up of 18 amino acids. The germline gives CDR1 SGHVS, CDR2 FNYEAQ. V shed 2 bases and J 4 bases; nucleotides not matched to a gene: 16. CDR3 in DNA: TGTGCCAGCAGCTTAAGACCCCAAGACAGGGCCCTTGGCACTGAAGCTTTCTTT. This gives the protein CASSLRPQDRALGTEAFF. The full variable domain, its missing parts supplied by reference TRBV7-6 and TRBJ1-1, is GAGVSQSPRYKVTKRGQDVALRCDPISGHVSLYWYRQALGQGPEFLTYFNYEAQQDKSGLPNDRFSAERPEGSISTLTIQRTEQRDSAMYRCASSLRPQDRALGTEAFFGQGTRLTVV.

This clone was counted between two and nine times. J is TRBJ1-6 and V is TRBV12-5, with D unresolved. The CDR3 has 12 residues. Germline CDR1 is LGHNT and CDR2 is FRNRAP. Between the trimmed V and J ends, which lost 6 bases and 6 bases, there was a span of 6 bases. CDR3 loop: CASGGSNSPLHF. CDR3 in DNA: TGTGCTAGTGGGGGGAGTAATTCACCCCTCCACTTT.

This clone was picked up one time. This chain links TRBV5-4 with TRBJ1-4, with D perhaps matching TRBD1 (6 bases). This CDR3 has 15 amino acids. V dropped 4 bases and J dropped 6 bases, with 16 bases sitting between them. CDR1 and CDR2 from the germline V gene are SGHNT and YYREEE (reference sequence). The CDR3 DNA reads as TGTGCCAGCAGCCACGATCGGGGGGCGGATGAAAAACTGTTTTTT. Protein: CASSHDRGADEKLFF.

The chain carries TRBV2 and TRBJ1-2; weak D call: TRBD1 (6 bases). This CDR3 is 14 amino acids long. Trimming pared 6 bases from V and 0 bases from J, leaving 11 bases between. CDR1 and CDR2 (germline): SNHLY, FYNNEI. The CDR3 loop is CASSPEGANYGYTF. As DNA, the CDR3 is TGTGCCAGCAGCCCAGAGGGGGCTAACTATGGCTACACCTTC.

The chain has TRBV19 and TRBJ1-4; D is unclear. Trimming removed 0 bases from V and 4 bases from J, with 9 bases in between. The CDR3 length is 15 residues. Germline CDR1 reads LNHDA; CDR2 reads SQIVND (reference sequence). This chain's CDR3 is CASSIDWALNEKLFF. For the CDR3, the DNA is TGTGCCAGTAGTATAGATTGGGCTCTTAATGAAAAACTGTTTTTT.

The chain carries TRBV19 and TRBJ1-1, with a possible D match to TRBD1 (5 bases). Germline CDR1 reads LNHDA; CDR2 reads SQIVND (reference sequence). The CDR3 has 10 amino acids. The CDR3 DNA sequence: TGTGGAACAGGGAACACTGAAGCTTTCTTT. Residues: CGTGNTEAFF.

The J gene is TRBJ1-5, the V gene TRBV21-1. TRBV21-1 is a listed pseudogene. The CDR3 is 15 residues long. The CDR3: CASHGLSGFNQPQHF. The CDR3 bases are TGTGCCAGCCATGGATTATCGGGGTTCAATCAGCCCCAGCATTTT.

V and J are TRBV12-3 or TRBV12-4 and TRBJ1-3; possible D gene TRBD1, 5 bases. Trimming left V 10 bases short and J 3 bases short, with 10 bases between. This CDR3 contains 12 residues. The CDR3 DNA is TGTGCCACTGGGACTGATGGAAACACCATATATTTT. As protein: CATGTDGNTIYF.

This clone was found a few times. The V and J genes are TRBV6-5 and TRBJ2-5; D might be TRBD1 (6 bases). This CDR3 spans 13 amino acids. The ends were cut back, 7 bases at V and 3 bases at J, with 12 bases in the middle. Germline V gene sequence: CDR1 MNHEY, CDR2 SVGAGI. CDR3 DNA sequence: TGTGCCAGCAACCCCAGGGGAGAAGAGACCCAGTACTTC. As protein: CASNPRGEETQYF.

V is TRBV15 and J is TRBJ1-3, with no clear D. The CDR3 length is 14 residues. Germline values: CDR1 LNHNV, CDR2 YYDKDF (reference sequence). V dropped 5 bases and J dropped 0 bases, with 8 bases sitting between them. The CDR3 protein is CATSGISSGNTIYF. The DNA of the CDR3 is TGTGCCACCAGCGGCATAAGCTCTGGAAACACCATATATTTT.

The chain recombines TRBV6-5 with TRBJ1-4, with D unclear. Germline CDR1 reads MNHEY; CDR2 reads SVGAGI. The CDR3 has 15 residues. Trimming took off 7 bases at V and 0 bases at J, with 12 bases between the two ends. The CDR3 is CASMEQSATNEKLFF. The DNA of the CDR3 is TGTGCCAGCATGGAACAGTCTGCAACTAATGAAAAACTGTTTTTT.

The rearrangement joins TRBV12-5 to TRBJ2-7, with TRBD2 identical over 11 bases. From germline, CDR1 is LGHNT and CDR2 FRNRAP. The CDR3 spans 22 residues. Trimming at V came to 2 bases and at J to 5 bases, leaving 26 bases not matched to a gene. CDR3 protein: CASGLTDPLGLAGGGSVDEQYF. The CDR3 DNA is TGTGCTAGTGGTTTGACAGACCCATTGGGGCTAGCGGGAGGCGGCTCTGTGGACGAGCAGTACTTC.

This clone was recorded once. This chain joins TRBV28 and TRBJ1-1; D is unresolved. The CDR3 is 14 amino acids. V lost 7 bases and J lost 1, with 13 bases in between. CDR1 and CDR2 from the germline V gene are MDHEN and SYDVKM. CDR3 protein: CASIPLLSNTEAFF. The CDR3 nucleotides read TGTGCCAGCATCCCTCTCCTGTCGAACACTGAAGCTTTCTTT.

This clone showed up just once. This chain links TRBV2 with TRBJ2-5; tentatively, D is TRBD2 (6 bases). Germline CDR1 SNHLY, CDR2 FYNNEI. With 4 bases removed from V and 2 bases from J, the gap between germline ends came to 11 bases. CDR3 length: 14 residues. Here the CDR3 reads CASSGLGRQETQYF. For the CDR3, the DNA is TGTGCCAGCAGTGGACTAGGAAGACAAGAGACCCAGTACTTC.